This entry is about one T cell receptor (beta chain). Reprocessing the 5' RACE reads, TCRdb reports a single entry for every CDR3 protein and omits DNA. The sample table includes roughly 450,000 distinct CDR3 sequences. These data belong to a study of T cells expressing NK-cell markers. The CDR3 contains 15 residues. Germline values: CDR1 MDHEN, CDR2 SYDVKM. The V call is TRBV28, the J call TRBJ2-1. The sequence was obtained from a woman in her forties or fifties in good health. The sample comprised blood T cells: a sorted CD56 or NKG2C T cell subset, CD4+ or CD8+ T cells, or bulk PBMC T cells (not recorded which). Here the CDR3 reads CASSFRRVTYNEQFF.